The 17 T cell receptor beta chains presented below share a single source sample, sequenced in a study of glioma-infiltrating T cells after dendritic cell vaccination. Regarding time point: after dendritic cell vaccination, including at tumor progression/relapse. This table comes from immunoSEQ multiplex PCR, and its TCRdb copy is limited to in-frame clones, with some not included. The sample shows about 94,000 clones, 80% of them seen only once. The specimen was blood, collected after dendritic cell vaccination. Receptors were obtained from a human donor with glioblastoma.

CDR3 nucleotides: TGTGCCATCAGTGAAAGCCTAGCGGAAGAGACCCAGTACTTC. This translates into CAISESLAEETQYF. The chain is built from TRBV10-3 and TRBJ2-5, with 7 bases fitting TRBD2. Germline V gives CDR1 ENHRY, CDR2 SYGVKD. The CDR3 loop spans 14 amino acids. J was trimmed by 3 bases and V by 3 bases; bases with no gene match: 4.

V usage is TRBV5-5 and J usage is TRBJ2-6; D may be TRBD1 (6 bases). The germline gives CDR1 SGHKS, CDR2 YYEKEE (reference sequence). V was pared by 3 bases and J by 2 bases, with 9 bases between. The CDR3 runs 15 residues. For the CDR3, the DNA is TGTGCCAGCAGCTACTCAGGGGCTGGGGCCAACGTCCTGACTTTC. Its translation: CASSYSGAGANVLTF.

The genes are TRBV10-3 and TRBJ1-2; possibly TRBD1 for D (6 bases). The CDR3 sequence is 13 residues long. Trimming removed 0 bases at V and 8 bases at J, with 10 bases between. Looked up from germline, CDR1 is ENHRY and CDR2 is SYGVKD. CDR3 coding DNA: TGTGCCATCAGTGAGTCGCAGGGGCAAGGCTACACCTTC. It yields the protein CAISESQGQGYTF.

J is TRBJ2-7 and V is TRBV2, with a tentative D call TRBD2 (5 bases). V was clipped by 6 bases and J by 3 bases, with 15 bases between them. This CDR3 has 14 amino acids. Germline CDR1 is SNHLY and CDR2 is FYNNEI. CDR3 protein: CASSSLRGSYEQYF. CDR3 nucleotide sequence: TGTGCCAGCAGCTCATTACGAGGGAGCTACGAGCAGTACTTC.

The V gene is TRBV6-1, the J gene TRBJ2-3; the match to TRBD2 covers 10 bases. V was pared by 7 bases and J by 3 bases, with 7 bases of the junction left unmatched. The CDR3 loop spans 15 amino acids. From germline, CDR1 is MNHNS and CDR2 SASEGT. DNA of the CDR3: TGTGCCAGCACAGGGCCAGCGGGGGGGACAGATACGCAGTATTTT. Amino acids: CASTGPAGGTDTQYF.

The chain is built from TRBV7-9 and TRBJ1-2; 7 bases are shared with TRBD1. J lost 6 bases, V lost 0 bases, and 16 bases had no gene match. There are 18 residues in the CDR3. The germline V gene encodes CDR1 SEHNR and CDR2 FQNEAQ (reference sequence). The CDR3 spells CASSLASVGRTGVDGYTF. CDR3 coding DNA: TGTGCCAGCAGCTTAGCCTCGGTCGGAAGAACAGGGGTAGATGGCTACACCTTC.

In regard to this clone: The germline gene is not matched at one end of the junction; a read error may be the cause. This CDR3 reads CASSLTAKETQYF. CDR3 nucleotide sequence: TGTGCTAGCAGCCTTACAGCAAAAGAGACCCAGTACTTC. This rearrangement joins TRBV7-7 to TRBJ2-5; D gene ambiguous. This CDR3 contains 13 residues. Germline-derived CDR1 and CDR2 are SSHAT and FNYEAQ (reference sequence).

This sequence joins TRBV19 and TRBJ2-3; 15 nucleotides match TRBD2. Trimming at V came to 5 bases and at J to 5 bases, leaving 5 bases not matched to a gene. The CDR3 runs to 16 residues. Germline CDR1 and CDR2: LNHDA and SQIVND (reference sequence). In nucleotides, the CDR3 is TGTGCCAGTAGTCTGGGACTAGCGGGGGGCGTAGATACGCAGTATTTT. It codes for CASSLGLAGGVDTQYF.

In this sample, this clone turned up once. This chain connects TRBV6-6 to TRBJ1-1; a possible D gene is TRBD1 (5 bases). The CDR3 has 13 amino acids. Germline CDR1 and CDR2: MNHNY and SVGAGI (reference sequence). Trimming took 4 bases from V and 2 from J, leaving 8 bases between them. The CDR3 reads CASSSTENTEAFF. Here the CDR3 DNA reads TGTGCCAGCAGTTCGACAGAAAACACTGAAGCTTTCTTT.

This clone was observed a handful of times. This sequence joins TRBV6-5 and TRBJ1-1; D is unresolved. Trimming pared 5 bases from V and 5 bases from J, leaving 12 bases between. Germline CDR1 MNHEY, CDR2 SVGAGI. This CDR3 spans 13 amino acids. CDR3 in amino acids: CASSGILETEAFF. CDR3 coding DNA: TGTGCCAGCAGTGGTATCTTAGAAACTGAAGCTTTCTTT.

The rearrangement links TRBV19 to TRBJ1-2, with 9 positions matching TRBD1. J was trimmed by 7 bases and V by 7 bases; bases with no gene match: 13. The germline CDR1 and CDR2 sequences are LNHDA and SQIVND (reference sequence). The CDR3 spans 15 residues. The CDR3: CASNENRGRLGGYTF. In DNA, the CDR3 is TGTGCCAGTAATGAAAACAGGGGGCGGTTGGGTGGCTACACCTTC. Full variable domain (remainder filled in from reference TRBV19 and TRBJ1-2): DGGITQSPKYLFRKEGQNVTLSCEQNLNHDAMYWYRQDPGQGLRLIYYSQIVNDFQKGDIAEGYSVSREKKESFPLTVTSAQKNPTAFYLCASNENRGRLGGYTFGSGTRLTVV.

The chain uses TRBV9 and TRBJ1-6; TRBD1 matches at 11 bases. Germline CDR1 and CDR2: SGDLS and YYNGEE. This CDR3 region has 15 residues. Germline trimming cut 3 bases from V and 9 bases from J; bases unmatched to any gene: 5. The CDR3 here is CASSAAGQGVSPLHF. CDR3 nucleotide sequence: TGTGCCAGCAGCGCGGCGGGACAGGGGGTTTCACCCCTCCACTTT.

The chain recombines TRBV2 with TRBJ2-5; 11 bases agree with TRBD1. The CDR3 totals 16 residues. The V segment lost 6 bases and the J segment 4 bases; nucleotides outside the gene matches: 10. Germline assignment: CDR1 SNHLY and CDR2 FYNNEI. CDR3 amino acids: CASSRGWGTGGETQYF. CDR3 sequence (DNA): TGTGCCAGCAGCCGTGGCTGGGGGACAGGGGGAGAGACCCAGTACTTC. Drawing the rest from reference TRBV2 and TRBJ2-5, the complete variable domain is EPEVTQTPSHQVTQMGQEVILRCVPISNHLYFYWYRQILGQKVEFLVSFYNNEISEKSEIFDDQFSVERPDGSNFTLKIRSTKLEDSAMYFCASSRGWGTGGETQYFGPGTRLLVL.

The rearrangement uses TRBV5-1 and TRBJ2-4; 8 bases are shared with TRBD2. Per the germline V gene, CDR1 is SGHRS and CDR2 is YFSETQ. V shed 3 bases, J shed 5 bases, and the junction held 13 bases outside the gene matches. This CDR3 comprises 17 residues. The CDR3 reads CASSSLPQGAGENIQYF. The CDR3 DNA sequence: TGCGCCAGCAGCTCCCTACCACAGGGAGCGGGGGAAAACATTCAGTACTTC.

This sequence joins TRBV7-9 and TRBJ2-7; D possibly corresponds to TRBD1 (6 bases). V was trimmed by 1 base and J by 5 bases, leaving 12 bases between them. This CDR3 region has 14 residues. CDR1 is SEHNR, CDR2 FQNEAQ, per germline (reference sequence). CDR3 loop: CASSLVQGVDEQYF. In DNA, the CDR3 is TGTGCCAGCAGCTTAGTACAGGGAGTGGACGAGCAGTACTTC. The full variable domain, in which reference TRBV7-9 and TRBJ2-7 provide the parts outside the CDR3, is DTGVSQNPRHKITKRGQNVTFRCDPISEHNRLYWYRQTLGQGPEFLTYFQNEAQLEKSRLLSDRFSAERPKGSFSTLEIQRTEQGDSAMYLCASSLVQGVDEQYFGPGTRLTVT.

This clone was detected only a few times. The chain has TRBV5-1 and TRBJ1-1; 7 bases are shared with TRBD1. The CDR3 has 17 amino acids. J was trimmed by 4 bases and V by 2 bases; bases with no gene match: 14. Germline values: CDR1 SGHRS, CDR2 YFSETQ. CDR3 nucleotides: TGCGCCAGCAGCTTCGGAACAGGGGCACGTTCGGGCACTGAAGCTTTCTTT. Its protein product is CASSFGTGARSGTEAFF.

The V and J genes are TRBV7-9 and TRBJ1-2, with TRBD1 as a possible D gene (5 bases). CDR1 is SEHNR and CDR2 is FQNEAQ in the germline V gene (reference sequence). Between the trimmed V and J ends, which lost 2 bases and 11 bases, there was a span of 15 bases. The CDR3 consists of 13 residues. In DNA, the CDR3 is TGTGCCAGCAGCTTATCCTCATCCCGGGGGTACACCTTC. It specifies CASSLSSSRGYTF.